A single sample gave rise to the 7 T cell receptor beta chains below, sequenced in a study of OX40 agonist ivuxolimab in advanced cancers. Preparation of the library involved the immunoSEQ multiplex PCR assay. TCRdb obtained this table from immuneACCESS and retained in-frame rearrangements with V and J assigned. These tables miss some clones; where compared with another copy, unresolved V genes account for less than half of the shortfall, and the remainder is unexplained. The sample profile shows 30,000 to 40,000 clones; approximately 89% of them were found once. Approximately 9.1% of the sample belongs to the ten largest clones. Sequencing used CD4+ or CD8+ T cells sorted from blood, obtained in a trial of the OX40 agonist ivuxolimab. The receptor set was obtained from an adult with an advanced solid tumor such as melanoma, head and neck, liver or kidney cancer.

The rearrangement uses TRBV4-1 and TRBJ1-1, with TRBD1 matching over 9 bases. J lost 6 bases, V lost 4 bases, and 9 bases had no gene match. The germline gives CDR1 MGHRA, CDR2 YSYEKL. This CDR3 is 15 amino acids long. The CDR3 nucleotides read TGCGCCAGCAGCCGAGACTCGGACAGGGGACCTGAAGCTTTCTTT. This gives the protein CASSRDSDRGPEAFF.

This clone has a single count. The J gene is TRBJ2-5, the V gene TRBV27, with 14 bases aligning to TRBD2. The V gene's germline CDR1 is MNHEY and CDR2 SMNVEV (reference sequence). The ends lost 0 bases at V and 1 base at J; junction bases unmatched: 4. This CDR3 is built from 18 residues. The CDR3 DNA follows: TGTGCCAGCAGTTTATCCGGACTAGCGGGGGGCCCCCAAGAGACCCAGTACTTC. Its translation is CASSLSGLAGGPQETQYF.

The CDR3 spells CASRGGASGQNIQYF. For the CDR3, the DNA is TGTGCCAGCAGGGGTGGGGCTAGCGGTCAAAACATTCAGTACTTC. V usage is TRBV27 and J usage is TRBJ2-4, with 7 bases matching TRBD2. The CDR3 contains 15 residues. Germline V gives CDR1 MNHEY, CDR2 SMNVEV (reference sequence). V lost 6 bases to trimming and J lost 5 bases; unmatched junction nucleotides: 10.

The chain joins TRBV7-2 to TRBJ1-2, with 11 bases identical to TRBD1. The ends lost 1 base at V and 5 bases at J; junction bases unmatched: 0. Germline loops: CDR1 SGHTA, CDR2 FQGNSA. The CDR3 has 14 amino acids. CDR3 region: CASSLGDRGYGYTF. DNA for the CDR3: TGTGCCAGCAGCTTAGGGGACAGGGGGTATGGCTACACCTTC.

The chain is built from TRBV28 and TRBJ2-3; possible D gene TRBD1, 5 bases. The V gene's germline CDR1 is MDHEN and CDR2 SYDVKM. Trimming removed 4 bases at V and 5 bases at J, with 16 bases between. The CDR3 runs to 15 residues. In nucleotides, the CDR3 is TGTGCCAGCAGTTGGCCTCTCAGGGTGGGAGATACGCAGTATTTT. This gives the protein CASSWPLRVGDTQYF.

The chain combines TRBV29-1 with TRBJ2-5; D is undetermined. CDR3 size: 14 residues. The ends were cut back, 4 bases at V and 2 bases at J, with 14 bases in the middle. The germline V gene encodes CDR1 SQVTM and CDR2 ANQGSEA. In nucleotides, the CDR3 is TGCAGCGTTGTCATATCGGGCGGTCAAGAGACCCAGTACTTC. Protein product: CSVVISGGQETQYF.

This clone has only a few counts. The rearrangement links TRBV9 to TRBJ2-5; 10 bases agree with TRBD2. With 4 bases clipped from V and 0 bases from J, the junction kept 3 bases outside the gene matches. There are 15 residues in the CDR3. Germline values: CDR1 SGDLS, CDR2 YYNGEE. The chain's CDR3 is CASSSSGGYQETQYF. The CDR3 DNA reads as TGTGCCAGCAGCTCTAGCGGGGGTTACCAAGAGACCCAGTACTTC.